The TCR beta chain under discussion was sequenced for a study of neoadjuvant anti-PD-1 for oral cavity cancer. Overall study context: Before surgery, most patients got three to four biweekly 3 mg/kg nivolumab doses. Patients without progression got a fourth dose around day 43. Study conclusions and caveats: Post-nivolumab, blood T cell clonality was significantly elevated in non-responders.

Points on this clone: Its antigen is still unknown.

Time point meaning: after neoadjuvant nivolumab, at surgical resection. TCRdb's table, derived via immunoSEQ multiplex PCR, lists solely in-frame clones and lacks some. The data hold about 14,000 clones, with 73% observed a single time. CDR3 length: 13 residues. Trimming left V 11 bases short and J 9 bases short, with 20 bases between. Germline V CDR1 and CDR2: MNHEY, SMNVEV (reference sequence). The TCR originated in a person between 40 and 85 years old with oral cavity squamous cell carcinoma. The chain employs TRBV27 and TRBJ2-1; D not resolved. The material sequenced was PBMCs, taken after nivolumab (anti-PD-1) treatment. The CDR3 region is CACWQVIYGEQFF. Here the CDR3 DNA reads TGTGCCTGCTGGCAGGTGATTTACGGTGAGCAGTTCTTC.